This T cell receptor (beta chain) was retrieved from a study of T cell changes during pregnancy in multiple sclerosis. Here immunoSEQ multiplex PCR was the method, and the copy in TCRdb shows in-frame clones only, minus some. This sample has roughly 80,000 clones, with about 90% found just once. The clonotype was recovered from a female donor with multiple sclerosis, enrolled in a pregnancy study. Here the sequenced sample was peripheral blood, taken before pregnancy.

The CDR3 region has the DNA TGTGCCAGCAGCTTAGCGGGACAGGGGACAGATACGCAGTATTTT. Protein: CASSLAGQGTDTQYF. This chain uses TRBV13 with TRBJ2-3; 10 nucleotides line up with TRBD1. V gave up 1 base and J gave up 3 bases; unmatched junction bases: 1. CDR1 is PRHDT, CDR2 FYEKMQ, per germline (reference sequence). The CDR3 loop spans 15 amino acids.